The clone carrying this T cell receptor beta chain has a single count. Its antigen is currently unknown. This sample stems from a study of T cells in localized non-small cell lung cancer. Deletions cut 0 bases from V and 1 base from J, with 6 bases between. This CDR3 has 15 residues. The germline CDR1 and CDR2 sequences are LGHNA and YSLEER. Whole-study findings and limits: Longer overall survival was associated with a higher density of T cells in the blood. Tumor samples were not multi-region, leaving intratumor heterogeneity unexcluded. T cell clonality was highest in uninvolved adjacent lung, above tumor. Within adjacent lung there appeared a median roughly 60 of the top 100 tumor clones.

This table comes from immunoSEQ multiplex PCR, and its TCRdb copy is limited to in-frame clones, with some not included. The sample shows around 69,000 clones, roughly 90% of them seen only once. This TCR was sampled from a woman between 40 and 69 years old with stage I lung adenocarcinoma. The rearrangement uses TRBV4-3 and TRBJ2-2; D possibly corresponds to TRBD1 (6 bases). The source was peripheral blood, collected before any cancer treatment. This CDR3 is CASSQETGNTGELFF. CDR3 nucleotides: TGCGCCAGCAGCCAAGAGACAGGGAACACCGGGGAGCTGTTTTTT.